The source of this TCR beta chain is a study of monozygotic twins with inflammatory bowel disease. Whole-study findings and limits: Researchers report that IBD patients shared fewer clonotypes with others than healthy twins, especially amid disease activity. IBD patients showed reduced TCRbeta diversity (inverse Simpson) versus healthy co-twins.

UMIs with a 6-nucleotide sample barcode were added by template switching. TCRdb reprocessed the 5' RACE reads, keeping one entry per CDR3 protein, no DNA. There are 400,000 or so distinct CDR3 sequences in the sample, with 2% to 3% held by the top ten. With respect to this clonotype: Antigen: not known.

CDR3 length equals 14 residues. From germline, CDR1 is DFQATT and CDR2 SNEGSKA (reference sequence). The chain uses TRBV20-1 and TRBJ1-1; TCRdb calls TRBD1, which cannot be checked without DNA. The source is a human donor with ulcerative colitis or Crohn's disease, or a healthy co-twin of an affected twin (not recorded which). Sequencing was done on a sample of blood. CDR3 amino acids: CSARPPPPNTEAFF.